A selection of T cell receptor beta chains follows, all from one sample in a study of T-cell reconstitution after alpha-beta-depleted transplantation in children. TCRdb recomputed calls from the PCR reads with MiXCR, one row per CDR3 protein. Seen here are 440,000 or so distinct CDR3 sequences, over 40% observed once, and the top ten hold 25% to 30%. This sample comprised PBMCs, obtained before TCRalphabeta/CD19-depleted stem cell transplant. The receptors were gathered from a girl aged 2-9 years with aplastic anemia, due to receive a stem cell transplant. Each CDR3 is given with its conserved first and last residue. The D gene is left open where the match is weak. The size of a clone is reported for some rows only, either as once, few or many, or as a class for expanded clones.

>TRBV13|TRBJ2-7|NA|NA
TGTGCCAGCAGCCTGGGGCCCCGGGGGGCACTAAGCTCCTACGAGCAGTACTTC
CASSLGPRGALSSYEQYF
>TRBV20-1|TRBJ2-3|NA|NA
TGCAGTGCTAGCATTCGACTAAACACAGATACGCAGTATTTT
CSASIRLNTDTQYF
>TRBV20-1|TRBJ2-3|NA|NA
TGCAGTGCTAGGGCCACAAGCACAGATACGCAGTATTTT
CSARATSTDTQYF
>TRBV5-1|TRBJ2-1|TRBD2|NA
TGCGCCAGCAGCTTTTTAGCGGGAAGCTCCTACAATGAGCAGTTCTTC
CASSFLAGSSYNEQFF
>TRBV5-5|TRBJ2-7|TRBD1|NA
TGTGCCAGCAGCGGGGGACAGGGGGTAGGCTACGAGCAGTACTTC
CASSGGQGVGYEQYF
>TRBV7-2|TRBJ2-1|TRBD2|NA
TGTGCCAGCAGCGTCGGGACTAGCGGGAGATGGAGAGAGCAGTTCTTC
CASSVGTSGRWREQFF
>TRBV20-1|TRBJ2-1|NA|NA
TGCAGTGAAGTCCCGGTCAGAAGCTCCTACAATGAGCAGTTCTTC
CSEVPVRSSYNEQFF
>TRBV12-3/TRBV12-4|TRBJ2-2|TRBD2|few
TGTGCCAGCAGTATTTCCCCTAGCGGAAACACCGGGGAGCTGTTTTTT
CASSISPSGNTGELFF
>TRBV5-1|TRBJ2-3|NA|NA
TGCGCCAGCAGCTTGGCCTTGGGGTCCAGCACAGATACGCAGTATTTT
CASSLALGSSTDTQYF
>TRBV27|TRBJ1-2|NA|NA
TGTGCCAGCTGCCCTCGGGGGCTCGGGGGCTATGGCTACACCTTC
CASCPRGLGGYGYTF
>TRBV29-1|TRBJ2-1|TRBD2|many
TGCAGCGCTCAAGCGGGGAGCTCCTACAATGAGCAGTTCTTC
CSAQAGSSYNEQFF
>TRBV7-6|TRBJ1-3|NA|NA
TGTGCCAGCAGCACGAACCTTAAAGCCATATATTTT
CASSTNLKAIYF
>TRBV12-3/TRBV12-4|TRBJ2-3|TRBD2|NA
TGTGCCATCTGTTCCGGGCTAGCGGGAGGGCCGTTTGGACTGGATACGCAGTATTTT
CAICSGLAGGPFGLDTQYF
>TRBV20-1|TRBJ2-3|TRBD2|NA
TGCAGTGCTAGCCCCTCGCGGGGGGCCACCACAGATACGCAGTATTTT
CSASPSRGATTDTQYF
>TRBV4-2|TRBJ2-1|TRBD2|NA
TGTGCCAGCAGCCCAGATCCGGCAGGGACTAGCGGGAGGGTCCTTGGTAGGAGGAATGAGCAGTTCTTC
CASSPDPAGTSGRVLGRRNEQFF
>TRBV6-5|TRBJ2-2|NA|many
TGTGCCAGCAGTTACTTTCCGCCAGAACGAATGACCGGGGAGCTGTTTTTT
CASSYFPPERMTGELFF
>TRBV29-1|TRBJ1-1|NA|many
TGCAGCGTTCAACAGAAGAACACTGAAGCTTTCTTT
CSVQQKNTEAFF
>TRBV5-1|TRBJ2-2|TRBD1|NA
TGCGCCAGCAGCAACCTGGACAGGTTCGCGAACACCGGGGAGCTGTTTTTT
CASSNLDRFANTGELFF
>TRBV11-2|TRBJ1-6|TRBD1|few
TGTGCCAGCACTAATCCCGGCGGGGACAGGGGTTTCTCCTATAATTCACCCCTCCACTTT
CASTNPGGDRGFSYNSPLHF
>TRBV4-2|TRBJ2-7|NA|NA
TGTGCCAGCAGCCAAGGAGGGGACTCCTACGAGCAGTACTTC
CASSQGGDSYEQYF
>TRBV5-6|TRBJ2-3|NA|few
TGTGCCAGCAGCTTGGCGGACTATCGGAACGCAGATACGCAGTATTTT
CASSLADYRNADTQYF
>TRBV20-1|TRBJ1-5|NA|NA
TGCAGTGCTATCCCCCATAGCAATCAGCCCCAGCATTTT
CSAIPHSNQPQHF
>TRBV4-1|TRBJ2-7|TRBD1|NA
TGCGCCAGCAGCCAAGAAGACAGGGGTGGCGAGCAGTACTTC
CASSQEDRGGEQYF
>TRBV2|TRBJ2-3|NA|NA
TGTGCCAGCAGTGGCCGGGGTAAAGATACGCAGTATTTT
CASSGRGKDTQYF
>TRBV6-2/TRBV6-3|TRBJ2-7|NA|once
TGTGCCAGCCATCTTAGCGGACCCTACGAGCAGTACTTC
CASHLSGPYEQYF
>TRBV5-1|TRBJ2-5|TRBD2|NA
TGCGCCAGCAGAGGGACTAGCGGGGGAGAAAAAGACCAAGAGACCCAGTACTTC
CASRGTSGGEKDQETQYF
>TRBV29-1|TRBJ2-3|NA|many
TGCAGCGTTGCAGGTCAGAATGCAGATACGCAGTATTTT
CSVAGQNADTQYF
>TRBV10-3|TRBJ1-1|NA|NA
TGTGCCATCAGTCAGAGGGCCGAGGCTGAAGCTTTCTTT
CAISQRAEAEAFF
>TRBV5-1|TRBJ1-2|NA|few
TGCGCCAGCAGCTTGGCTCTGGAGAGAGGCTACACCTTC
CASSLALERGYTF
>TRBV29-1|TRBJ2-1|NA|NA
TGCAGCGTTCTCCACACCGGCTCCTACAATGAGCAGTTCTTC
CSVLHTGSYNEQFF
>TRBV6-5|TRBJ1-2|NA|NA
TGTGCCAGCAGTTACCTCAGGGATGGAGGGAGCGGCTACACCTTC
CASSYLRDGGSGYTF
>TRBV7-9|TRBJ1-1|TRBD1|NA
TGTGCCGTTACAGGGGGCAAGAACACTGAAGCTTTCTTT
CAVTGGKNTEAFF
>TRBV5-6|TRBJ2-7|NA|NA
TGTGCCAGCAGCTTGGACGGGAGTACGTACGAGCAGTACTTC
CASSLDGSTYEQYF
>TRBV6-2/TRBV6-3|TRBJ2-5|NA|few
TGTGCCAGCGCAATTTTGGGGGCGGCACAAGAGACCCAGTACTTC
CASAILGAAQETQYF
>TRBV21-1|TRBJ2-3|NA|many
TGTGCCAGCAGTTGCCCGGGACTAGCGGGAGATACGCAGTATTTT
CASSCPGLAGDTQYF
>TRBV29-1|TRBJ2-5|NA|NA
TGCAGCGTGATCGTTAGGGTGCAGACCCAGTACTTC
CSVIVRVQTQYF
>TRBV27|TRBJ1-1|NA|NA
TGTGCCAGCAGTTTAAAGAAGACAGTGTCAAACACTGAAGCTTTCTTT
CASSLKKTVSNTEAFF
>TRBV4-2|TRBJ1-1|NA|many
TGTGCCAGCAGCCAGGGGGGCGGGCGGACTGAAGCTTTCTTT
CASSQGGGRTEAFF
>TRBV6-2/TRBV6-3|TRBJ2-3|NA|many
TGTGCCAGCAGAATGCACGGGACTCCCAAGGTCGATACGCAGTATTTT
CASRMHGTPKVDTQYF
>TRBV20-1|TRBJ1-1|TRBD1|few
TGCAGTGCTAGAGCCGTCGACAGGGGATACACTGAAGCTTTCTTT
CSARAVDRGYTEAFF
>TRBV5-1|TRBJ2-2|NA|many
TGCGCCAGCAGCTTAGAGACTCCGAACACCGGGGAGCTGTTTTTT
CASSLETPNTGELFF
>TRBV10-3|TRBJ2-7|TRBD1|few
TGTGCCATCACCCGACAGGGTTCAAGACACGAGCAGTACTTC
CAITRQGSRHEQYF
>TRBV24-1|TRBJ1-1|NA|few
TGTGCCACCAGTGATCCGGCCAGGGGAGGGACTGAAGCTTTCTTT
CATSDPARGGTEAFF
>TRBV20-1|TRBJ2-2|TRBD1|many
TGCACCAAACAGGGGAGCCGGGAGCTGTTTTTT
CTKQGSRELFF
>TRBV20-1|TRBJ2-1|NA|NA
TGCAGTGCCATCTGGGCCTTACACAATGAGCAGTTCTTC
CSAIWALHNEQFF
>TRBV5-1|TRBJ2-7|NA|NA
TGCGCCAGCAGCTTGAGCCCACCAACCTACGAGCAGTACTTC
CASSLSPPTYEQYF
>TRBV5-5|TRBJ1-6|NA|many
TGTGCCAGCAGCTTGGGGTGGGGGAATTCACCCCTCCACTTT
CASSLGWGNSPLHF
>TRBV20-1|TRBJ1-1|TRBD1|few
TGCAGTGCTGGACGGGACAGAGCTGCAAACACTGAAGCTTTCTTT
CSAGRDRAANTEAFF
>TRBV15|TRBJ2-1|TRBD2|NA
TGTGCCACCAGCATCAGGGGGCAAGCTAGCGGGAGGTACAATGAGCAGTTCTTC
CATSIRGQASGRYNEQFF
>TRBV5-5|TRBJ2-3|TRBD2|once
TGTGCCAGCAGCTATCTTTTGACTAGCGCGTCAGATACGCAGTATTTT
CASSYLLTSASDTQYF
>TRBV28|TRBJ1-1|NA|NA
TGTGCCAGCAGTTTCACTTGGACAGTCCAGAACACTGAAGCTTTCTTT
CASSFTWTVQNTEAFF
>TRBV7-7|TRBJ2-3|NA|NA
TGTGCCAGCAGCCCCTCGACAGTAAGCACAGATACGCAGTATTTT
CASSPSTVSTDTQYF
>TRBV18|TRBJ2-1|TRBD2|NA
TGTGCCAGCTCGAGGCTAGCGGGTGGGTCGACCTACAATGAGCAGTTCTTC
CASSRLAGGSTYNEQFF
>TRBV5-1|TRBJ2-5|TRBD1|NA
TGCGCCAGCAGCCTGAGCACAGGGGGCGTCGAGGAGACCCAGTACTTC
CASSLSTGGVEETQYF
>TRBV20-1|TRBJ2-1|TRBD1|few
TGCAGTGCTAGGGGGACAGGGGACCCCTACAATGAGCAGTTCTTC
CSARGTGDPYNEQFF
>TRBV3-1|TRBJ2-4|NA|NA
TGTGCCAGCAGCCGACACCGCACGGCCAAAAACATTCAGTACTTC
CASSRHRTAKNIQYF